Given below is one TCR beta chain in context. The read comes to an end 3 residues before the CDR3 does, leaving the germline J gene to fill in the end. These data come from a study of T cells in women clearing cervical HPV infection. The germline gives CDR1 LNHDA, CDR2 SQIVND (reference sequence). V dropped 6 bases and J dropped 0 bases, with 8 bases sitting between them. The CDR3 is 13 residues long. Here immunoSEQ multiplex PCR was the method, and the copy in TCRdb shows in-frame clones only, minus some. This repertoire includes approximately 21,000 clones. The sequencing sample was made of blood buffy coat. The TCR was taken from a woman aged 18-70 years with a cervical HPV16 infection that either progressed to CIN3+ or cleared (not recorded which). The rearrangement links TRBV19 to TRBJ1-1, with a possible D match to TRBD1 (6 bases). CDR3: CASSRTVNTEAFF. The sequenced part of the CDR3 DNA is TGTGCCAGTAGCAGGACAGTGAACACTGAA.